This is a list of T cell receptor beta chains from one sample in a study of Ad26.COV2.S vaccination and SARS-CoV-2 variants. Using immunoSEQ multiplex PCR, the repertoire was profiled, and TCRdb retains in-frame clones only, with some absent. This table has 430,000 or so clones, about 88% appearing once. Sample: peripheral blood, taken in a trial of Ad26.COV2.S vaccine versus placebo. The receptors come from a person between 18 and 59 years old who received the Ad26.COV2.S COVID-19 vaccine or a placebo. The CDR3 runs from the conserved cysteine through the conserved F or W. The order of the fields is V gene, D gene, clone size, J gene, CDR3 protein, CDR3 DNA. D genes are given only for firm matches. Part of the rows lack a size; the others show once, few, many or a class for expanded clones.

V: TRBV4-1
D: TRBD1
size: NA
J: TRBJ1-2
CDR3: CASSQTDRGTPYGYTF
DNA: TGCGCCAGCAGCCAGACGGACAGGGGGACCCCCTATGGCTACACCTTC

V: TRBV13
D: NA
size: NA
J: TRBJ2-1
CDR3: CASSLVQEQFF
DNA: TGTGCCAGCAGCTTAGTACAAGAGCAGTTCTTC

V: TRBV6-2/TRBV6-3
D: NA
size: NA
J: TRBJ1-5
CDR3: CASSGAGPQHF
DNA: TGTGCCAGCAGCGGAGCAGGGCCCCAGCATTTT

V: TRBV12-3/TRBV12-4
D: NA
size: NA
J: TRBJ2-1
CDR3: CASSTGATGEQFF
DNA: TGTGCCAGCAGTACCGGGGCAACGGGTGAGCAGTTCTTC

V: TRBV19
D: NA
size: NA
J: TRBJ1-6
CDR3: CASSIGGQRRSSYNSPLHF
DNA: TGTGCCAGTAGTATCGGCGGACAGCGCCGAAGCTCCTATAATTCACCCCTCCACTTT

V: TRBV29-1
D: TRBD1
size: NA
J: TRBJ2-3
CDR3: CSAGTGAGDTQYF
DNA: TGCAGCGCCGGGACAGGGGCGGGAGATACGCAGTATTTT

V: TRBV11-2
D: NA
size: NA
J: TRBJ2-3
CDR3: CASSLYGIEGRDTQYF
DNA: TGTGCCAGCAGCTTATACGGGATTGAGGGCAGGGATACGCAGTATTTT

V: TRBV5-4
D: NA
size: once
J: TRBJ1-4
CDR3: CASSPQGTVNEKLFF
DNA: TGTGCCAGCAGCCCGCAAGGGACCGTCAATGAAAAACTGTTTTTT

V: TRBV4-3
D: NA
size: NA
J: TRBJ2-3
CDR3: CASSQVGHGADTQYF
DNA: TGCGCCAGCAGCCAAGTCGGACACGGGGCAGATACGCAGTATTTT

V: TRBV3-1/TRBV3-2
D: NA
size: NA
J: TRBJ2-2
CDR3: CASSHRSEGTGELFF
DNA: TGTGCCAGCAGCCACCGATCCGAGGGTACCGGGGAGCTGTTTTTT

V: TRBV4-3
D: TRBD2
size: NA
J: TRBJ2-1
CDR3: CASSQVGPSGSFVNEQFF
DNA: TGCGCCAGCAGCCAAGTCGGGCCTAGCGGGAGTTTCGTCAATGAGCAGTTCTTC

V: TRBV6-5
D: TRBD1
size: once
J: TRBJ1-2
CDR3: CASRTQGAGGYTF
DNA: TGTGCCAGCAGGACACAGGGGGCGGGAGGCTACACCTTC

V: TRBV5-1
D: NA
size: NA
J: TRBJ2-3
CDR3: CASSMDSPGRNTQYF
DNA: TGCGCCAGCAGCATGGATTCCCCGGGACGCAATACGCAGTATTTT

V: TRBV28
D: TRBD1
size: NA
J: TRBJ2-7
CDR3: CASSLWGDRDSYEQYF
DNA: TGTGCCAGCAGTTTGTGGGGGGACAGGGACTCCTACGAGCAGTACTTC

V: TRBV16
D: TRBD2
size: NA
J: TRBJ2-3
CDR3: CASSQGLAVATDTQYF
DNA: TGTGCCAGCAGCCAAGGGCTAGCGGTTGCCACAGATACGCAGTATTTT

V: TRBV15
D: NA
size: NA
J: TRBJ2-1
CDR3: CATSNRDFYNEQFF
DNA: TGTGCCACCAGCAACCGGGACTTCTACAATGAGCAGTTCTTC

V: TRBV12-5
D: NA
size: NA
J: TRBJ2-5
CDR3: CASARGRGVETQYF
DNA: TGTGCTAGTGCCCGGGGGAGAGGGGTAGAGACCCAGTACTTC

V: TRBV10-3
D: NA
size: NA
J: TRBJ2-1
CDR3: CAISESSGINEQFF
DNA: TGTGCCATCAGTGAGTCGAGTGGAATCAATGAGCAGTTCTTC

V: TRBV18
D: NA
size: once
J: TRBJ1-2
CDR3: CASSNNRDGVDGYTF
DNA: TGTGCCAGCTCGAATAACCGGGACGGAGTCGATGGCTACACCTTC

V: TRBV4-2
D: NA
size: few
J: TRBJ1-4
CDR3: CASSQDDYRATNEKLFF
DNA: TGTGCCAGCAGCCAAGATGACTACAGGGCAACTAATGAAAAACTGTTTTTT

V: TRBV7-9
D: NA
size: NA
J: TRBJ1-2
CDR3: CASSNLGQPNYGYTF
DNA: TGTGCCAGCAGCAACCTCGGACAGCCTAACTATGGCTACACCTTC

V: TRBV7-3
D: NA
size: NA
J: TRBJ1-6
CDR3: CASSLGYEGPLHF
DNA: TGTGCCAGCAGCTTAGGATACGAAGGTCCCCTCCACTTT

V: TRBV4-1
D: TRBD1
size: NA
J: TRBJ2-1
CDR3: CASSQVRGPSYNEQFF
DNA: TGCGCCAGCAGCCAAGTCAGGGGGCCGTCCTACAATGAGCAGTTCTTC

V: TRBV9
D: NA
size: NA
J: TRBJ2-5
CDR3: CASSEAPRGGETQYF
DNA: TGTGCCAGCAGCGAGGCCCCCAGGGGCGGAGAGACCCAGTACTTC

V: TRBV9
D: NA
size: NA
J: TRBJ1-1
CDR3: CASSAKVGAIVNTEAFF
DNA: TGTGCCAGCAGCGCAAAAGTAGGGGCCATCGTGAACACTGAAGCTTTCTTT

V: TRBV5-6
D: NA
size: NA
J: TRBJ2-2
CDR3: CASSLYRVLEGELFF
DNA: TGTGCCAGCAGCTTATACCGGGTCTTAGAGGGGGAGCTGTTTTTT

V: TRBV5-1
D: NA
size: NA
J: TRBJ2-1
CDR3: CASREINEQFF
DNA: TGCGCCAGCCGGGAAATCAATGAGCAGTTCTTC

V: TRBV6-5
D: NA
size: NA
J: TRBJ2-5
CDR3: CASRQDWDQETQYF
DNA: TGTGCCAGCAGGCAGGACTGGGACCAAGAGACCCAGTACTTC

V: TRBV19
D: NA
size: NA
J: TRBJ1-2
CDR3: CASSQGYGYTF
DNA: TGTGCCAGTAGCCAAGGCTATGGCTACACCTTC

V: TRBV6-5
D: NA
size: NA
J: TRBJ1-5
CDR3: CASRLRGGNQPQHF
DNA: TGTGCCAGCAGGCTGAGGGGGGGCAATCAGCCCCAGCATTTT

V: TRBV7-3
D: TRBD2
size: NA
J: TRBJ2-1
CDR3: CASSLRPGGYNEQFF
DNA: TGTGCCAGCAGCTTAAGGCCGGGAGGGTACAATGAGCAGTTCTTC

V: TRBV6-4
D: NA
size: NA
J: TRBJ1-6
CDR3: CASRAGSSYNSPLHF
DNA: TGTGCCAGCAGGGCAGGTTCCTCCTATAATTCACCCCTCCACTTT

V: TRBV3-1/TRBV3-2
D: TRBD2
size: NA
J: TRBJ2-1
CDR3: CASSLLAGGPSEQFF
DNA: TGTGCCAGCAGCCTACTAGCGGGGGGGCCTAGTGAGCAGTTCTTC

V: TRBV9
D: NA
size: NA
J: TRBJ1-5
CDR3: CASSVGWDQPQHF
DNA: TGTGCCAGCAGCGTAGGTTGGGATCAGCCCCAGCATTTT

V: TRBV9
D: NA
size: NA
J: TRBJ2-2
CDR3: CASSGARGELFF
DNA: TGTGCCAGCAGCGGAGCACGAGGGGAGCTGTTTTTT

V: TRBV11-1
D: NA
size: NA
J: TRBJ2-7
CDR3: CASSSPGVHYEQYF
DNA: TGTGCCAGCAGCTCCCCCGGGGTACACTACGAGCAGTACTTC

V: TRBV7-8
D: TRBD1
size: NA
J: TRBJ1-2
CDR3: CASSLVEGAHNYGYTF
DNA: TGTGCCAGCAGCTTAGTGGAGGGGGCCCATAACTATGGCTACACCTTC

V: TRBV7-3
D: TRBD2
size: once
J: TRBJ2-1
CDR3: CASSGAGGNEQFF
DNA: TGTGCCAGCAGCGGAGCGGGAGGCAATGAGCAGTTCTTC

V: TRBV18
D: TRBD1
size: NA
J: TRBJ1-1
CDR3: CASSPLAGGLEDTEAFF
DNA: TGTGCCAGCTCACCACTCGCAGGGGGCTTAGAGGACACTGAAGCTTTCTTT

V: TRBV7-2
D: NA
size: NA
J: TRBJ2-3
CDR3: CASSPEGFTDTQYF
DNA: TGTGCCAGCAGCCCCGAGGGTTTCACAGATACGCAGTATTTT

V: TRBV24-1
D: NA
size: few
J: TRBJ2-6
CDR3: CATSSAGANVLTF
DNA: TGTGCCACCAGTTCGGCTGGGGCCAACGTCCTGACTTTC